This entry is about one T cell receptor beta chain. Its cognate antigen is unknown. This sample was included in a study of persistence of HIV-infected CD4 T cells. The libraries were made with immunoSEQ version 4 in survey mode. The assay was immunoSEQ multiplex PCR, and TCRdb's table has in-frame clones only and misses some. The profile shows roughly 60,000 clones, less than 85% of them singletons. This CDR3 spans 13 amino acids. CDR1 is WSHSY and CDR2 is SAAADI in the germline V gene. V was pared by 8 bases and J by 4 bases, with 4 bases of the junction left unmatched. The stimulus was an HIV-1 Gag 15-mer peptide pool, about 1 ug/peptide/mL. Sorted nonresponding memory CD4+ T cells were CD40L-negative, CD69-negative, CD45RO-high. For at least 4 years, plasma HIV-1 RNA was undetectable (<50 copies/mL).

The sequence was collected from an adult man with HIV who was CMV-seropositive. Source: CD4+ T cells sorted from PBMCs after roughly 18-hour stimulation, taken from a patient who received antiretroviral therapy. The gene calls are TRBV10-2 and TRBJ1-3, with TRBD1 matching 8 bases. The CDR3 region is CASRTGSGNTIYF. The CDR3 coding sequence is TGCGCCAGCCGGACAGGGAGCGGAAACACCATATATTTT.